This T cell receptor (beta chain) stems from a study of T-cell reconstitution after alpha-beta-depleted transplantation in children. Preparation of the TCRbeta library used unique molecular identifiers. One entry per CDR3 protein, called by TCRdb with MiXCR from the PCR reads. The sample yields under 300,000 distinct CDR3 sequences, roughly 12% seen once. This clonotype was seen at least ten times. Per germline, CDR1 LGHNA and CDR2 YNFKEQ. V dropped 4 bases and J dropped 0 bases, with 16 bases sitting between them. This CDR3 comprises 18 residues. The sample here was peripheral blood, taken 180 days after TCRalphabeta/CD19-depleted stem cell transplant. V is TRBV4-2 and J is TRBJ1-6, with D possibly matching TRBD1 (5 bases). This clonotype was obtained from a male patient aged 2 to 9 who had a stem cell transplant for chronic granulomatous disease, so the T cells may come from the graft donor. Here the CDR3 DNA reads TGTGCCAGCAGCCGCGACAGTGAACTAAGCTCCTATAATTCACCCCTCCACTTT. Translated: CASSRDSELSSYNSPLHF.